This T cell receptor beta chain was recovered during a study of OX40 agonist ivuxolimab in advanced cancers. Study at large: Dose-escalation subjects each had hepatocellular carcinoma, melanoma, renal cell or head and neck cancer. Two cutaneous melanoma patients and one hepatocellular carcinoma patient, three in all, had partial responses.

Study findings and constraints: CD4+ and CD8+ blood T cells expanded clonally by week 6 at 0.1 to 3.0 mg/kg. Averaging showed that CD8+ T cells had more expanded clones than CD4+ did.

The table came from immunoSEQ multiplex PCR; TCRdb's copy has only in-frame clones and leaves some out. This sample has 65,000 or so clones; around four fifths occur once, and the top ten carry 3.5% to 4%. As regards this clone: No antigen is known for it.

The CDR3 is 13 amino acids. The germline CDR1 and CDR2 sequences are SGHRS and YFSETQ. V lost 4 bases and J lost 3; bases outside the gene matches: 2. This chain links TRBV5-1 with TRBJ2-3; 7 positions agree with TRBD1. The sequence derives from an adult with an advanced solid tumor such as melanoma, head and neck, liver or kidney cancer. The source material was CD4+ or CD8+ T cells sorted from blood, sampled in a trial of the OX40 agonist ivuxolimab. This chain's CDR3 is CASSPGQTDTQYF. In nucleotides, the CDR3 is TGCGCCAGCAGCCCGGGACAGACAGATACGCAGTATTTT.